The 6 T cell receptor beta chains below come from one sample, sequenced in a study of blood T cell repertoires in COVID-19. Profiling relied on immunoSEQ multiplex PCR, and the TCRdb table lists in-frame clones only, not all of them. Of 50,000 to 60,000 clones listed, about 80% are singletons. Sequenced input: peripheral blood. These TCRs come from a man aged 80 or over with COVID-19, enrolled during active disease.

The J gene is TRBJ2-1, the V gene TRBV7-9; no firm D call. V was trimmed by 1 base and J by 9 bases, leaving 7 bases between them. CDR3 size: 12 residues. Per germline, CDR1 SEHNR and CDR2 FQNEAQ (reference sequence). CDR3 DNA: TGTGCCAGCAGCTTAGAACTCACTGAGCAGTTCTTC. This codes for CASSLELTEQFF. Variable domain in full (rest from reference TRBV7-9 and TRBJ2-1): DTGVSQNPRHKITKRGQNVTFRCDPISEHNRLYWYRQTLGQGPEFLTYFQNEAQLEKSRLLSDRFSAERPKGSFSTLEIQRTEQGDSAMYLCASSLELTEQFFGPGTRLTVL.

This clone appeared a few times. The rearrangement links TRBV10-3 to TRBJ2-4, with D possibly being TRBD2 (6 bases). The V end was cut by 8 bases, the J end by 6 bases, with 14 bases between. Germline loops: CDR1 ENHRY, CDR2 SYGVKD. This CDR3 is built from 13 residues. CDR3 coding DNA: TGTGCCATCCGGGAGCCCGTTGGAAACATTCAGTACTTC. Protein product: CAIREPVGNIQYF.

This rearrangement joins TRBV27 to TRBJ2-7; TRBD1 aligns across 8 bases. Germline loops: CDR1 MNHEY, CDR2 SMNVEV (reference sequence). CDR3 size: 15 residues. V lost 6 bases to trimming and J lost 3 bases; unmatched junction nucleotides: 10. The CDR3 nucleotides are TGTGCCAGCAGGCCCGGGACAGGCGTATACTACGAGCAGTACTTC. Translating gives CASRPGTGVYYEQYF.

This rearrangement joins TRBV9 to TRBJ2-5; 8 nucleotides align to TRBD1. V gave up 1 base and J gave up 0 bases; unmatched junction bases: 2. CDR3 size: 15 residues. Germline lookup yields CDR1 SGDLS and CDR2 YYNGEE. In nucleotides, the CDR3 is TGTGCCAGCAGCGTACAGGGGGCGTACCAAGAGACCCAGTACTTC. It encodes CASSVQGAYQETQYF.

V gene TRBV5-6 combines with J gene TRBJ1-6; the match to TRBD1 covers 7 bases. With 0 bases clipped from V and 7 bases from J, the junction kept 1 base outside the gene matches. The CDR3 length is 14 residues. CDR1 and CDR2 (germline): SGHDT, YYEEEE. CDR3 protein: CASSLGTGNSPLHF. The CDR3 nucleotides are TGTGCCAGCAGCTTGGGGACAGGAAATTCACCCCTCCACTTT. Combining the CDR3 with reference TRBV5-6 and TRBJ1-6 gives the whole variable domain DAGVTQSPTHLIKTRGQQVTLRCSPKSGHDTVSWYQQALGQGPQFIFQYYEEEERQRGNFPDRFSGHQFPNYSSELNVNALLLGDSALYLCASSLGTGNSPLHFGNGTRLTVT.

This clone was counted a single time. The chain is built from TRBV7-2 and TRBJ2-4, with D possibly being TRBD1 (7 bases). CDR1 is SGHTA, CDR2 FQGNSA, per germline. Trimming stripped 4 bases from V and 0 bases from J, with 16 bases between. This CDR3 spans 17 amino acids. The CDR3 nucleotides are TGTGCCAGCAGCTCTTACAGGGGCGGGATAGCCAAAAACATTCAGTACTTC. Translating gives CASSSYRGGIAKNIQYF.